A single sample is the source of the 32 T cell receptor beta chains below, sequenced in a study of tumor and adjacent non-tumor tissue in lung cancer. This sample's RNA came from whole unsorted tissue. Three rounds of nested PCR, following a modified ARM-PCR protocol, produced the TCRbeta library. TCRdb recomputed calls from the multiplex PCR reads with MiXCR, one row per CDR3 protein. Of about 80,000 distinct CDR3 sequences listed, around 80% are singletons. The source material was lung tumor tissue. The receptors derive from a woman between 50 and 59 years old with non-small cell lung cancer.

Regarding this clonotype: One end of the junction is discordant with germline, which a read error may explain. The V call is TRBV6-5, the J call TRBJ2-2; a possible D gene is TRBD2 (5 bases). The CDR3 has 15 amino acids. The germline CDR1 and CDR2 sequences are MNHEY and SVGAGI. This CDR3 is CASRTGIKDTGEPFF. Here the CDR3 DNA reads TGTGCCAGCAGAACCGGGATCAAAGACACCGGGGAGCCGTTTTTT.

To note about this clonotype: The conserved phenylalanine or tryptophan is not found at the CDR3 terminus, so this likely reflects a read error. The rearrangement joins TRBV10-3 to TRBJ2-7; a possible D gene is TRBD2 (5 bases). CDR1 and CDR2 (germline): ENHRY, SYGVKD. The germline V and J ends were trimmed by 10 bases and 3 bases, with 16 bases remaining between them. CDR3 length: 13 amino acids. Here the CDR3 DNA reads TGTGCCAAGGAGCGGACCGCACACTACGAGCAGTACATC. Translation gives CAKERTAHYEQYI.

This clonotype appeared a single time. The junction does not match germline at one end; this may be a read error. The rearrangement links TRBV20-1 to TRBJ1-1; a possible D gene is TRBD1 (6 bases). This CDR3 has 13 residues. The germline gives CDR1 DFQATT, CDR2 SNEGSKA (reference sequence). In DNA form, the CDR3 reads TGCAGTGCTAGGCGACACCAGGGGACCGAAGCTTTCTTC. Amino acid sequence: CSARRHQGTEAFF.

The J gene is TRBJ2-3, the V gene TRBV12-3 or TRBV12-4; D perhaps matches TRBD1 (5 bases). The CDR3 totals 13 residues. The DNA of the CDR3 is TGTGTCGGCAGTTTGAATAACCAGGGCCAAAGGTATTTT. Translation: CVGSLNNQGQRYF.

Concerning this clonotype: The CDR3 does not end in the conserved phenylalanine or tryptophan, so this is likely a read error. The CDR3 loop reads CCSHTSGPYEQYL. CDR3 bases: TGCTGTTCTCATACTAGCGGCCCCTACGAGCAGTACTTA. The chain couples TRBV20-1 to TRBJ2-7; 8 nucleotides agree with TRBD2. The CDR3 has 13 amino acids. Germline values: CDR1 DFQATT, CDR2 SNEGSKA (reference sequence).

This clonotype was seen once. Mismatch with germline at one junction end may stem from a read error. The V gene is TRBV11-1, the J gene TRBJ1-1; D remains unclear. The CDR3 spans 15 residues. Germline CDR1 is SGHAT and CDR2 is FQDESV (reference sequence). The CDR3 loop reads CGSSLDTGEGTEPFF. CDR3 bases: TGTGGCAGCAGCTTAGACACCGGGGAGGGCACTGAACCTTTCTTT.

The chain links TRBV10-3 to TRBJ2-1; 9 positions agree with TRBD2. The CDR3 has 16 residues. Germline V gene sequence: CDR1 ENHRY, CDR2 SYGVKD. V gave up 3 bases and J gave up 2 bases; unmatched junction bases: 5. The CDR3 protein is CAISDILAGPYNEQFF. The CDR3 nucleotides read TGTGCCATCAGTGATATACTAGCGGGTCCCTACAATGAGCAGTTCTTC.

Remarks on this clonotype: This is likely a read error, given that the CDR3 carries no conserved phenylalanine or tryptophan at its end. The DNA of the CDR3 is TGTGCCAGCAGACCAGCGGGAGGGATCGCAGATACGCAGTATTTA. This codes for CASRPAGGIADTQYL. The chain combines TRBV6-1 with TRBJ2-3, with TRBD2 identical over 10 bases. Germline assignment: CDR1 MNHNS and CDR2 SASEGT. J was trimmed by 4 bases and V by 6 bases; bases with no gene match: 7. The CDR3 consists of 15 residues.

The chain is built from TRBV4-2 and TRBJ1-2; D uncertain. V was cut by 3 bases and J by 7 bases, with 18 bases left in between. The CDR3 is 15 residues long. CDR1 and CDR2 from the germline V gene are LGHNA and YNFKEQ. The chain's CDR3 is CASSQGRAVNSGYTF. The CDR3 nucleotides read TGTGCCAGCAGCCAGGGGAGAGCCGTCAACAGTGGCTACACCTTC.

The genes are TRBV28 and TRBJ1-5; 7 bases fit TRBD1. The germline CDR1 and CDR2 sequences are MDHEN and SYDVKM. Trimming removed 10 bases from V and 4 bases from J; junction bases left unmatched: 10. The CDR3 sequence is 14 residues long. CDR3 nucleotides: TGTGCCAACAGCCGGGACAGCTTTAATCAGCCCCAGCATTTT. Protein: CANSRDSFNQPQHF.

The chain couples TRBV29-1 to TRBJ1-2, with D uncertain. V gave up 6 bases and J gave up 2 bases, with 10 bases separating them. This CDR3 is 12 amino acids long. CDR1 is SQVTM and CDR2 is ANQGSEA in the germline V gene. This CDR3 reads CSVYGINYGYTF. The DNA for the CDR3 is TGCAGCGTCTATGGCATCAACTATGGCTACACCTTC.

Comment on this clonotype: Mismatch with germline at one junction end may stem from a read error. The chain recombines TRBV11-2 with TRBJ2-3; D perhaps matches TRBD1 (5 bases). The CDR3 totals 17 residues. Germline lookup yields CDR1 SGHAT and CDR2 FQNNGV. The CDR3 is CASSLDKGLASRDTHYF. The CDR3 DNA reads as TGTGCCAGCAGCTTAGATAAGGGGTTAGCCTCCAGAGATACGCATTATTTT.

The chain uses TRBV10-3 and TRBJ1-5, with no clear D. V was clipped by 4 bases and J by 5 bases, with 12 bases between them. Germline V gene sequence: CDR1 ENHRY, CDR2 SYGVKD. This CDR3 has 14 residues. The CDR3 DNA is TGTGCCATCAGTGGAACGTTGGGATATCAGCCCCAGCATTTT. It translates to CAISGTLGYQPQHF.

J is TRBJ2-3 and V is TRBV11-1, with 9 bases matching TRBD1. CDR1 SGHAT and CDR2 FQDESV come from the germline V gene (reference sequence). CDR3 length: 13 residues. V lost 10 bases, J lost 5 bases, and 7 bases stayed unmatched. This chain's CDR3 is CAIKGTGIDTQYF. The CDR3 nucleotides read TGTGCCATCAAAGGGACAGGGATAGATACGCAGTATTTT.

As concerns this clonotype: This likely comes from a read error, as the CDR3 has no conserved phenylalanine or tryptophan at its end. The chain is built from TRBV29-1 and TRBJ2-2, with 9 bases identical to TRBD2. V dropped 8 bases and J dropped 7; count of bases not matched to a gene: 14. Germline loops: CDR1 SQVTM, CDR2 ANQGSEA. This CDR3 region has 15 residues. In DNA, the CDR3 is TGCAGCATTGTTCTCTTGGCGGGAGGGGTCGGGGAGCTGTTTTTG. Translating it yields CSIVLLAGGVGELFL.

This chain joins TRBV29-1 and TRBJ2-5; weak D call: TRBD2 (6 bases). The V end lost 7 bases, the J end lost 8 bases, and 23 bases lay between the germline ends. This CDR3 region has 14 residues. The V gene's germline CDR1 is SQVTM and CDR2 ANQGSEA. This CDR3 reads CSADQDLLRDTQYF. As DNA, the CDR3 is TGCAGCGCTGATCAGGACCTCCTGCGGGATACCCAGTACTTC.

About this clonotype itself: One base away lies a much larger clone, so this may be a sequencing read error. V and J are TRBV28 and TRBJ1-1; D is unclear. V gave up 9 bases and J gave up 7 bases, with 21 bases separating them. The germline gives CDR1 MDHEN, CDR2 SYDVKM. The CDR3 length is 14 residues. CDR3 coding DNA: TGTGCCAGGAGCCCCGGGCCCCAAAGGTATGAAGCTTTCTTT. It encodes CARSPGPQRYEAFF.

A note on this clonotype: The germline gene is not matched at one end of the junction; a read error may be the cause. V is TRBV11-2 and J is TRBJ2-7; D is unresolved. This CDR3 comprises 16 residues. Germline CDR1 reads SGHAT; CDR2 reads FQNNGV. Here the CDR3 reads CASRLRGLVVSDEQYF. As DNA, the CDR3 is TGCGCCAGCAGGCTAAGAGGATTAGTGGTCTCGGACGAGCAGTATTTC.

Here the CDR3 DNA reads TGTGCCTGTGTGACCGGGACAAGGGGCGACGAGCAGTACTTC. This encodes CACVTGTRGDEQYF. This sequence joins TRBV30 and TRBJ2-7; TRBD1 is a possible D gene (6 bases). CDR1 and CDR2 (germline): GTSNPN, SVGIG (reference sequence). V was cut by 6 bases and J by 5 bases, with 20 bases left in between. The CDR3 totals 14 residues. Combining the CDR3 with reference TRBV30 and TRBJ2-7 gives the whole variable domain SQTIHQWPATLVQPVGSPLSLECTVEGTSNPNLYWYRQAAGRGLQLLFYSVGIGQISSEVPQNLSASRPQDRQFILSSKKLLLSDSGFYLCACVTGTRGDEQYFGPGTRLTVT.

The chain recombines TRBV12-3 or TRBV12-4 with TRBJ1-4; D perhaps matches TRBD1 (6 bases). CDR3 length equals 15 residues. Between the trimmed V and J ends, which lost 6 bases and 7 bases, there was a span of 18 bases. The CDR3 nucleotides read TGTGCCAGCAGCCTACAGGGTAGCCTGGGTGAAAAACTGTTTTTT. Its protein is CASSLQGSLGEKLFF.

Only one count was recorded for this clonotype. The DNA for the CDR3 is TGTGCCGGAAGTTTGTGTCCATGGCCGCCCCAGCATTTT. Translated, it gives CAGSLCPWPPQHF. The gene calls are TRBV12-3 or TRBV12-4 and TRBJ1-5; no clear D gene. Trimming removed 11 bases at V and 9 bases at J, with 20 bases between. The CDR3 length is 13 residues.

This rearrangement joins TRBV28 to TRBJ2-7; D is uncertain. Germline V lookup: CDR1 MDHEN, CDR2 SYDVKM. Trimming shortened V by 5 bases and J by 4 bases, and 9 bases separated the two germline ends. The CDR3 consists of 12 residues. CDR3 sequence reads: CASSPQTYEQYF. For the CDR3, the DNA is TGTGCCAGCAGTCCACAGACTTACGAGCAGTACTTC.

Points on this clonotype: A read error may produce the germline difference seen at one junction end. V usage is TRBV20-1 and J usage is TRBJ1-2, with D possibly TRBD1 on 5 matching bases. The CDR3 runs 14 residues. Looked up from germline, CDR1 is DFQATT and CDR2 is SNEGSKA (reference sequence). The CDR3 DNA is TGCAGTGCTGTAGACAGAGCAGCTAACTATGGTTACACCTTC. Its protein product is CSAVDRAANYGYTF.

On this clonotype itself: At one end the junction does not follow the germline gene, possibly because of a read error. This chain uses TRBV29-1 with TRBJ2-2, with unresolved D. This CDR3 contains 11 residues. Germline loops: CDR1 SQVTM, CDR2 ANQGSEA. The CDR3: CRVCKTGELFF. The CDR3 DNA is TGCCGCGTTTGTAAGACCGGGGAGCTGTTTTTT.

This clonotype was recorded a few times. This sequence joins TRBV6-5 and TRBJ2-6; 7 nucleotides match TRBD1. The V gene's germline CDR1 is MNHEY and CDR2 SVGAGI. Losses at the gene ends were 7 bases for V and 0 bases for J; bases not matched to a gene: 15. This CDR3 region has 19 residues. The CDR3 DNA reads as TGTGCCAGCAATCCACGACTCGGGACAGTGGGCTCTGGGGCCAACGTCCTGACTTTC. It is translated as CASNPRLGTVGSGANVLTF.

The chain is built from TRBV11-2 and TRBJ2-7; weak D call: TRBD2 (6 bases). The CDR3 loop spans 16 amino acids. Germline V gene data show CDR1 as SGHAT and CDR2 as FQNNGV. Trimming took off 6 bases at V and 5 bases at J, with 23 bases between the two ends. The CDR3 coding sequence is TGTGCCAGCAGGCTAAGATGTCTAGCGCTCTCGGACGAGCAGTACTTC. Amino acids: CASRLRCLALSDEQYF.

Only one count was recorded for this clonotype. One end of the junction varies from germline; a read error may be responsible. This sequence joins TRBV4-1 and TRBJ1-2; D ambiguous. This CDR3 contains 13 residues. Germline lookup yields CDR1 MGHRA and CDR2 YSYEKL. In nucleotides, the CDR3 is TGCACCAGCAGAGAGGCTAGTTCGAGCGACTACACCTTC. It encodes CTSREASSSDYTF.

With regard to this clonotype: One end of the junction fails to match germline, which may point to a read error. V is TRBV11-2 and J is TRBJ2-7, with a possible D match to TRBD2 (5 bases). Germline CDR1 and CDR2: SGHAT and FQNNGV. This CDR3 has 14 amino acids. CDR3 bases: TGTGCCAGTAGCTTAGGGCGGGCGTTCTACGAGCGGTACTTC. It yields the protein CASSLGRAFYERYF.

Comments on this clonotype: The junction and the germline gene differ at one end; a read error may be behind it. The chain has TRBV6-5 and TRBJ1-4; D perhaps matches TRBD1 (5 bases). Germline CDR1 MNHEY, CDR2 SVGAGI. The CDR3 loop spans 11 amino acids. In DNA form, the CDR3 reads TGTACCAGCGGTCGGGGGGAAAAACTGTTTTTT. The encoded protein is CTSGRGEKLFF.

Details on this clonotype: This likely comes from a read error, as the CDR3 has no conserved phenylalanine or tryptophan at its end. V usage is TRBV20-1 and J usage is TRBJ2-7, with D possibly being TRBD2 (5 bases). Germline loops: CDR1 DFQATT, CDR2 SNEGSKA (reference sequence). This CDR3 has 13 residues. The CDR3 sequence: CSARGRVSYGQYL. CDR3 sequence (DNA): TGCAGTGCTAGAGGGCGGGTCTCCTACGGGCAGTACCTC.

A note on this clonotype: Since the CDR3 does not end with the conserved phenylalanine or tryptophan, this likely comes from a read error. The V call is TRBV23-1, the J call TRBJ2-1; D tentatively reads TRBD1 or TRBD2 (5 bases each). TRBV23-1 is designated an ORF whose function remains uncertain. The length of the CDR3 is 14 residues. In nucleotides, the CDR3 is TGCGCAGCAGTCGGGACGAGCTCCTACAATGAGCAGTTCCTC. Protein sequence: CAAVGTSSYNEQFL.

About this clonotype itself: The junction does not match germline at one end; this may be a read error. The CDR3 here is CSGNPGQDHKEQFF. CDR3 nucleotide sequence: TGCAGTGGTAACCCGGGACAGGACCACAAAGAGCAGTTCTTC. The chain couples TRBV20-1 to TRBJ2-1, with TRBD1 identical over 8 bases. Per germline, CDR1 DFQATT and CDR2 SNEGSKA (reference sequence). The CDR3 is 14 residues long.